The rows below give T cell receptor beta chains drawn from one sample of a study of T cell responses to AZD1222 COVID-19 vaccine. Clones were read by immunoSEQ multiplex PCR, and TCRdb kept only the in-frame ones, dropping some. This table holds 90,000 to 100,000 clones, more than 75% found once. The sample here was peripheral blood, taken 28 days after the second AZD1222 dose. Source of these receptors: an adult who received the AZD1222 COVID-19 vaccine. CDR3s include the opening cysteine and the closing phenylalanine or tryptophan. Some rows mark clone size as missing; the rest say once, few, many or name a class of expanded clone.

abundance,j_gene,v_gene,CDR3aa
-,TRBJ1-3,TRBV5-6,CASSLGPGWSSGNTIYF
-,TRBJ1-2,TRBV7-6,CASSLAHRGTSGYTF
-,TRBJ1-2,TRBV18,CASSPGEDKGYTF
-,TRBJ1-4,TRBV24-1,CATSEPGSNEKLFF
-,TRBJ1-1,TRBV11-1,CASEGLILGGTEAFF
-,TRBJ1-1,TRBV9,CASSVSAGGWGTEAFF
once,TRBJ2-2,TRBV19,CASSRRQGALSGELFF
-,TRBJ1-3,TRBV3-1/TRBV3-2,CASSRGERGNTIYF
-,TRBJ1-2,TRBV18,CASSPLRTGENGYTF
-,TRBJ2-5,TRBV5-4,CASSLGAGGRLETQYF
-,TRBJ2-3,TRBV5-1,CASSYYSSTDTQYF
-,TRBJ2-5,TRBV7-9,CASSSHGGRQETQYF
-,TRBJ2-7,TRBV7-9,CASSVGDYEQYF
-,TRBJ1-2,TRBV3-1/TRBV3-2,CASSTLGRDGYTF